The 17 T cell receptor beta chains in this list originate from one sample, sequenced in a study of blood T cell repertoires in COVID-19. Sequencing used immunoSEQ multiplex PCR; TCRdb keeps in-frame clones, though not all of them. Of approximately 440,000 clones listed, less than 95% are singletons. Sequencing used PBMCs or T cells enriched from blood (not recorded which). Source of these receptors: a man between 18 and 29 years old who had recovered from COVID-19.

The rearrangement links TRBV18 to TRBJ1-4; D is undetermined. The CDR3 contains 13 residues. Trimming shortened V by 6 bases and J by 8 bases, and 13 bases separated the two germline ends. Germline CDR1 reads KGHSH; CDR2 reads LQKENI. The CDR3 DNA reads as TGTGCCAGCTCCCCAGCGCACGGGGAAAAACTGTTTTTT. Translation: CASSPAHGEKLFF.

The J gene is TRBJ1-2, the V gene TRBV19; maybe TRBD1 (6 bases). The V gene lost 9 bases and the J gene lost 2 bases, with 22 bases spanning the gap. This CDR3 has 16 residues. Germline V gene sequence: CDR1 LNHDA, CDR2 SQIVND (reference sequence). The CDR3 bases are TGTGCCAGCCAGTATGGGCCTGGCACAGGGAACTATGGCTACACCTTC. Protein: CASQYGPGTGNYGYTF.

The V gene is TRBV27, the J gene TRBJ2-5; 8 bases agree with TRBD1. The trim removed 4 bases at V and 0 bases at J, leaving 4 bases unmatched. Germline V lookup: CDR1 MNHEY, CDR2 SMNVEV (reference sequence). The CDR3 is 15 amino acids. In nucleotides, the CDR3 is TGTGCCAGCAGTTCCTGGGACAGGTACCAAGAGACCCAGTACTTC. Residues: CASSSWDRYQETQYF.

This chain connects TRBV7-6 to TRBJ1-5, with D perhaps TRBD1 (5 bases). The CDR3 runs 15 residues. V was pared by 6 bases and J by 5 bases, with 17 bases between. CDR1 is SGHVS and CDR2 is FNYEAQ in the germline V gene. CDR3 in DNA: TGTGCCAGCAGTCCCAGGGAGGGTGACTATCAGCCCCAGCATTTT. As protein: CASSPREGDYQPQHF.

The chain is built from TRBV7-9 and TRBJ1-4, with D possibly TRBD1 on 6 matching bases. The CDR3 extends over 15 amino acids. Deletions cut 4 bases from V and 5 bases from J, with 14 bases between. Germline loops: CDR1 SEHNR, CDR2 FQNEAQ (reference sequence). The CDR3 loop reads CASSSSGQLNEKLFF. The CDR3 region has the DNA TGTGCCAGCAGCTCGTCCGGACAGCTAAATGAAAAACTGTTTTTT. The entire variable domain, with the rest obtained from reference TRBV7-9 and TRBJ1-4, is as follows: DTGVSQNPRHKITKRGQNVTFRCDPISEHNRLYWYRQTLGQGPEFLTYFQNEAQLEKSRLLSDRFSAERPKGSFSTLEIQRTEQGDSAMYLCASSSSGQLNEKLFFGSGTQLSVL.

The CDR3 spells CASSLSGVGTEAFF. The CDR3 DNA sequence: TGCGCCAGCAGCTTGTCAGGGGTGGGCACTGAAGCTTTCTTT. This rearrangement joins TRBV5-1 to TRBJ1-1; weak D call: TRBD1 (6 bases). Trimming shortened V by 1 base and J by 4 bases, and 11 bases separated the two germline ends. Germline V gene lookup returns CDR1 SGHRS and CDR2 YFSETQ. The CDR3 covers 14 residues.

The chain joins TRBV29-1 to TRBJ2-6; TRBD1 agrees at 9 bases. The CDR3 consists of 17 residues. Germline V CDR1 and CDR2: SQVTM, ANQGSEA. The V segment lost 7 bases and the J segment 4 bases; nucleotides outside the gene matches: 14. CDR3 residues: CSALPGTGLLGANVLTF. The CDR3 DNA is TGCAGCGCCCTTCCAGGGACAGGGCTTCTGGGGGCCAACGTCCTGACTTTC.

This chain joins TRBV12-3 or TRBV12-4 and TRBJ2-2, with no clear D. This CDR3 region has 11 residues. Trimming removed 3 bases from V and 7 bases from J, with 3 bases in between. CDR3 loop: CASSFVGELFF. The CDR3 DNA reads TGTGCCAGCAGTTTCGTCGGGGAGCTGTTTTTT.

V usage is TRBV28 and J usage is TRBJ1-6; D is possibly TRBD1 (6 bases). The ends were cut back, 10 bases at V and 5 bases at J, with 21 bases in the middle. The V gene's germline CDR1 is MDHEN and CDR2 SYDVKM. This CDR3 region has 16 residues. This chain's CDR3 is CATYSPGEGDNSPLHF. As DNA, the CDR3 is TGTGCCACCTACTCCCCAGGGGAGGGGGATAATTCACCCCTCCACTTT.

The chain uses TRBV7-2 and TRBJ2-7; D may be TRBD2 (6 bases). The ends were cut back, 6 bases at V and 7 bases at J, with 16 bases in the middle. CDR1 and CDR2 from the germline V gene are SGHTA and FQGNSA. The length of the CDR3 is 13 residues. In DNA, the CDR3 is TGTGCCAGCAGTAAGGACTACTCGGGGGAGCAGTACTTC. It encodes CASSKDYSGEQYF.

The chain combines TRBV7-9 with TRBJ1-1; TRBD1 agrees at 12 bases. Germline CDR1 is SEHNR and CDR2 is FQNEAQ (reference sequence). V lost 3 bases, J lost 2 bases, and 7 bases stayed unmatched. CDR3 length equals 17 residues. CDR3 residues: CASSFGEGQGANTEAFF. For the CDR3, the DNA is TGTGCCAGCAGCTTTGGGGAGGGACAGGGGGCCAACACTGAAGCTTTCTTT.

The V gene is TRBV3-1 (or the pseudogene TRBV3-2), the J gene TRBJ1-2; the D is unclear. The germline gives CDR1 LGHDT, CDR2 YNNKEL (reference sequence). The V gene lost 1 base and the J gene lost 4 bases, with 10 bases spanning the gap. This CDR3 region has 14 residues. CDR3 DNA sequence: TGTGCCAGCAGCCAAGGACTTTCCGGCTATGGCTACACCTTC. Its protein is CASSQGLSGYGYTF.

The chain links TRBV1 to TRBJ1-2; the table calls TRBD1, which could not be checked here. TRBV1 is shown as a pseudogene. The CDR3 has 19 amino acids. The CDR3 region is CTSSRTNVATRDSDYGYTF. The CDR3 bases are TGCACCAGCAGCCGAACAAATGTAGCGACCCGGGACAGTGACTATGGCTACACCTTC.

The rearrangement links TRBV9 to TRBJ1-4, with 7 bases lining up with TRBD1. V lost 0 bases, J lost 8 bases, and 4 bases stayed unmatched. The CDR3 spans 14 residues. Germline values: CDR1 SGDLS, CDR2 YYNGEE. The CDR3 here is CASSVGQGREKLFF. The CDR3 DNA reads TGTGCCAGCAGCGTAGGACAGGGTCGGGAAAAACTGTTTTTT.

CDR3 in DNA: TGCAGTGCTAGTAAGACAGAATCTAGCACAGATACGCAGTATTTT. Its protein product is CSASKTESSTDTQYF. This chain joins TRBV20-1 and TRBJ2-3; maybe TRBD1 (5 bases). The germline V and J ends were trimmed by 3 bases and 0 bases, with 13 bases remaining between them. Germline values: CDR1 DFQATT, CDR2 SNEGSKA (reference sequence). This CDR3 is 15 amino acids long.

The V call is TRBV4-1, the J call TRBJ2-7; weak D call: TRBD1 (7 bases). This CDR3 comprises 16 residues. Germline V lookup: CDR1 MGHRA, CDR2 YSYEKL. Deletions cut 1 base from V and 5 bases from J, with 18 bases between. DNA of the CDR3: TGCGCCAGCAGCCAAGTTCGCGCAGGGGGGTTCCACGAGCAGTACTTC. As protein: CASSQVRAGGFHEQYF.

The chain has TRBV11-2 and TRBJ2-1; a possible D gene is TRBD2 (5 bases). This CDR3 region has 15 residues. From germline, CDR1 is SGHAT and CDR2 FQNNGV. Deletions cut 3 bases from V and 8 bases from J, with 17 bases between. The DNA of the CDR3 is TGTGCCAGCAGCTTCCCGGGGTTTAGTAGGGATGAGCAGTTCTTC. Translation: CASSFPGFSRDEQFF.